The 26 T cell receptor beta chains below all came from one sample that was sequenced in a study of a mutant IDH1 vaccine in newly diagnosed glioma. These receptors lack a known antigen. The data were produced by immunoSEQ multiplex PCR, yet TCRdb's version contains in-frame clones alone and is incomplete. In the table there are about 26,000 clones, around four fifths of which are singletons. Time point specified: week 5, during vaccination. Topical imiquimod accompanied each vaccine dose, which consisted of 300 ug of mutant IDH1 20-mer peptide. This material consisted of PBMCs, taken from a glioma patient whose treatment included an IDH1 peptide vaccine. The receptors shown here come from a man between 35 and 55 years old with glioma. Some clones in this sample may be carry-over from other donors' samples.

The genes are TRBV6-1 and TRBJ2-7; 10 nucleotides align to TRBD1. This CDR3 has 14 residues. V trimming: 8 bases; J trimming: 1 base; junction bases outside the gene matches: 5. From germline, CDR1 is MNHNS and CDR2 SASEGT. The DNA for the CDR3 is TGTGCCAGCCTCGGGGACAGGGGTTCCTACGAGCAGTACTTC. Amino acids: CASLGDRGSYEQYF.

This chain uses TRBV5-4 with TRBJ1-2; 7 nucleotides line up with TRBD1. This CDR3 contains 14 residues. CDR1 SGHNT and CDR2 YYREEE come from the germline V gene (reference sequence). The V gene end was trimmed by 0 bases and the J gene end by 6 bases; junction bases not matched to a gene: 5. The CDR3 sequence: CASSLVVRGDGYTF. The CDR3, as DNA: TGTGCCAGCAGCTTGGTGGTCAGGGGGGATGGCTACACCTTC. Full variable domain (remainder filled in from reference TRBV5-4 and TRBJ1-2): ETGVTQSPTHLIKTRGQQVTLRCSSQSGHNTVSWYQQALGQGPQFIFQYYREEENGRGNFPPRFSGLQFPNYSSELNVNALELDDSALYLCASSLVVRGDGYTFGSGTRLTVV.

This clone has just one count. V and J are TRBV10-3 and TRBJ1-2, with 8 bases matching TRBD1. Trimming removed 3 bases from V and 4 bases from J; junction bases left unmatched: 4. The CDR3 covers 14 residues. Germline V gene sequence: CDR1 ENHRY, CDR2 SYGVKD. The CDR3, as DNA: TGTGCCATCAGTGACAGGGGGCGTTTCTATGGCTACACCTTC. It specifies CAISDRGRFYGYTF.

The chain couples TRBV6-1 to TRBJ1-1, with D hard to call. CDR3 length equals 15 residues. Trimming shortened V by 0 bases and J by 4 bases, and 12 bases separated the two germline ends. Germline CDR1 and CDR2: MNHNS and SASEGT. The CDR3 DNA sequence: TGTGCCAGCAGTGAAGCGCGCAGGTGGGGCACTGAAGCTTTCTTT. Translated: CASSEARRWGTEAFF.

V gene TRBV9 combines with J gene TRBJ2-1; TRBD2 matches 8 bases. This CDR3 comprises 15 residues. Trimming took 0 bases from V and 3 from J; bases not matched to a gene: 2. In germline, CDR1 is SGDLS, CDR2 YYNGEE. CDR3 loop: CASSVVGTSYNEQFF. The CDR3 DNA sequence: TGTGCCAGCAGCGTAGTCGGGACTAGCTACAATGAGCAGTTCTTC.

The chain carries TRBV5-1 and TRBJ1-2; no definite D call. Germline CDR1 reads SGHRS; CDR2 reads YFSETQ. The V end was cut by 1 base, the J end by 0 bases, with 10 bases between. The CDR3 is 15 amino acids. CDR3 sequence: CASSLTAQANYGYTF. The CDR3 DNA is TGCGCCAGCAGCTTGACAGCGCAAGCTAACTATGGCTACACCTTC. Supplemented by reference TRBV5-1 and TRBJ1-2, the full variable domain reads KAGVTQTPRYLIKTRGQQVTLSCSPISGHRSVSWYQQTPGQGLQFLFEYFSETQRNKGNFPGRFSGRQFSNSRSEMNVSTLELGDSALYLCASSLTAQANYGYTFGSGTRLTVV.

The rearrangement joins TRBV9 to TRBJ1-1; tentatively, D is TRBD1 (5 bases). Germline-derived CDR1 and CDR2 are SGDLS and YYNGEE. With 4 bases removed from V and 7 bases from J, the gap between germline ends came to 14 bases. The CDR3 has 13 amino acids. CDR3 in amino acids: CASSLAGRGEAFF. In nucleotides, the CDR3 is TGTGCCAGCAGCCTCGCAGGGAGAGGTGAAGCTTTCTTT.

The chain combines TRBV27 with TRBJ2-1, with D uncertain. V was shortened by 7 bases and J by 2 bases, with 15 bases between the two germline ends. The CDR3 extends over 15 amino acids. Germline V gene sequence: CDR1 MNHEY, CDR2 SMNVEV (reference sequence). The CDR3 region has the DNA TGTGCCAGCAACGAAGGCAGCTCCCCCTACAATGAGCAGTTCTTC. It is translated as CASNEGSSPYNEQFF.

This chain joins TRBV19 and TRBJ2-3, with TRBD1 matching 8 bases. The CDR3 spans 15 residues. After removal of 5 bases from V and 4 bases from J, the junction contained 8 bases not matched to a gene. CDR1 is LNHDA and CDR2 is SQIVND in the germline V gene (reference sequence). In DNA, the CDR3 is TGTGCCAGTAGTCCCGACAGGGGAGGCCCAGATACGCAGTATTTT. Its translation is CASSPDRGGPDTQYF.

The V gene is TRBV6-5, the J gene TRBJ2-7; D unresolved. The CDR3 length is 15 residues. Deletions cut 0 bases from V and 6 bases from J, with 15 bases between. The germline gives CDR1 MNHEY, CDR2 SVGAGI. CDR3 in DNA: TGTGCCAGCAGTTACTCGCATGTGGTTCGGTTCGAGCAGTACTTC. This codes for CASSYSHVVRFEQYF.

The rearrangement joins TRBV4-2 to TRBJ1-6; D call uncertain. This CDR3 contains 17 residues. The V and J ends lost 0 bases and 2 bases respectively, with 11 bases between them. From germline, CDR1 is LGHNA and CDR2 YNFKEQ. The CDR3 reads CASSQDGRITYNSPLHF. The CDR3 DNA is TGTGCCAGCAGCCAAGATGGGAGGATTACCTATAATTCACCCCTCCACTTT.

The V call is TRBV2, the J call TRBJ1-2; possibly TRBD1 for D (6 bases). Germline V lookup: CDR1 SNHLY, CDR2 FYNNEI. The CDR3 spans 14 residues. V lost 5 bases to trimming and J lost 1 base, with 11 bases between them. CDR3 amino acids: CASSSQGDNYGYTF. In nucleotides, the CDR3 is TGTGCCAGCAGTTCACAGGGCGATAACTATGGCTACACCTTC.

This sequence joins TRBV6-1 and TRBJ2-3, with a tentative D call TRBD2 (5 bases). The CDR3 has 15 amino acids. CDR1 and CDR2 from the germline V gene are MNHNS and SASEGT. Trimming took 1 base from V and 4 from J, leaving 12 bases between them. CDR3 protein: CASSEDERLPDTQYF. The CDR3 DNA is TGTGCCAGCAGTGAAGATGAGCGGCTACCAGATACGCAGTATTTT.

The V call is TRBV5-4, the J call TRBJ1-6; D is ambiguous. Germline CDR1 and CDR2: SGHNT and YYREEE (reference sequence). V was pared by 4 bases and J by 7 bases, with 15 bases between. The CDR3 extends over 15 amino acids. CDR3 bases: TGTGCCAGCAGCCTGAGGCCTCAGGTGAATTCACCCCTCCACTTT. This sequence encodes CASSLRPQVNSPLHF.

The rearrangement joins TRBV5-4 to TRBJ2-1; D possibly corresponds to TRBD2 (6 bases). Trimming took off 3 bases at V and 1 base at J, with 14 bases between the two ends. CDR3 length: 16 residues. Germline V lookup: CDR1 SGHNT, CDR2 YYREEE (reference sequence). CDR3 sequence: CASSSNAGQSYNEQFF. In DNA, the CDR3 is TGTGCCAGCAGCTCGAATGCGGGGCAGTCCTACAATGAGCAGTTCTTC.

In this sample, this clone turned up once. This chain connects TRBV29-1 to TRBJ1-2; D unclear. Germline CDR1 SQVTM, CDR2 ANQGSEA. This CDR3 region has 10 residues. The V end was cut by 4 bases, the J end by 6 bases, with 6 bases between. CDR3 loop: CSVGQDGYTF. The CDR3 DNA sequence: TGCAGCGTTGGTCAGGATGGCTACACCTTC.

This chain joins TRBV6-1 and TRBJ1-5; D is undetermined. V lost 5 bases, J lost 0 bases, and 8 bases lay in between. Germline V CDR1 and CDR2: MNHNS, SASEGT. CDR3 size: 14 residues. The CDR3: CASSPWGSNQPQHF. The CDR3 region has the DNA TGTGCCAGCAGTCCCTGGGGTAGCAATCAGCCCCAGCATTTT.

This chain connects TRBV6-1 to TRBJ2-5; D could derive from TRBD1 or TRBD2 (5 bases each). Trimming stripped 0 bases from V and 7 bases from J, with 12 bases between. The CDR3 is 14 amino acids. Germline-derived CDR1 and CDR2 are MNHNS and SASEGT. The CDR3 nucleotides are TGTGCCAGCAGTGAAGCGCAGGGTCGGGGGACCCAGTACTTC. This codes for CASSEAQGRGTQYF.

This rearrangement joins TRBV15 to TRBJ1-4; D might be TRBD1 (6 bases). Germline V gives CDR1 LNHNV, CDR2 YYDKDF (reference sequence). This CDR3 has 16 amino acids. V lost 4 bases and J lost 1, with 13 bases in between. As DNA, the CDR3 is TGTGCCACCAGCATGACCAGGGGCAGAACTAATGAAAAACTGTTTTTT. It yields the protein CATSMTRGRTNEKLFF. Looking up the rest from reference TRBV15 and TRBJ1-4 gives the full variable domain: DAMVIQNPRYQVTQFGKPVTLSCSQTLNHNVMYWYQQKSSQAPKLLFHYYDKDFNNEADTPDNFQSRRPNTSFCFLDIRSPGLGDTAMYLCATSMTRGRTNEKLFFGSGTQLSVL.

This chain uses TRBV5-1 with TRBJ2-7, with TRBD1 matching over 10 bases. This CDR3 comprises 17 residues. The germline V gene has CDR1 SGHRS and CDR2 YFSETQ. V lost 4 bases to trimming and J lost 5 bases; unmatched junction nucleotides: 15. The CDR3 DNA is TGCGCCAGCAGCACGACAGGGGGCGCAATCGGTAGGGACGAGCAGTACTTC. Encoded protein: CASSTTGGAIGRDEQYF.

This chain uses TRBV2 with TRBJ1-2; D unclear. This CDR3 comprises 12 residues. The germline V and J ends were trimmed by 4 bases and 6 bases, with 9 bases remaining between them. Per germline, CDR1 SNHLY and CDR2 FYNNEI. The DNA for the CDR3 is TGTGCCAGCAGTGTAGAGGTTCATGGCTACACCTTC. Its protein is CASSVEVHGYTF.

The chain recombines TRBV30 with TRBJ1-3, with 9 bases aligning to TRBD1. Germline trimming cut 2 bases from V and 2 bases from J; bases unmatched to any gene: 16. Germline loops: CDR1 GTSNPN, CDR2 SVGIG (reference sequence). The length of the CDR3 is 19 residues. The DNA for the CDR3 is TGTGCCTGGAGTACCCGGAACCCGGGACAGGGTTATCCTGGAAACACCATATATTTT. This encodes CAWSTRNPGQGYPGNTIYF.

The rearrangement joins TRBV5-4 to TRBJ1-6; D remains unclear. V lost 2 bases to trimming and J lost 8 bases, with 14 bases between them. Germline CDR1 and CDR2: SGHNT and YYREEE (reference sequence). This CDR3 has 15 amino acids. This CDR3 reads CASSLSPQSHSPLHF. The CDR3 nucleotides read TGTGCCAGCAGCTTATCCCCACAGTCCCATTCACCCCTCCACTTT. The full variable domain, with the rest looked up from reference TRBV5-4 and TRBJ1-6, is ETGVTQSPTHLIKTRGQQVTLRCSSQSGHNTVSWYQQALGQGPQFIFQYYREEENGRGNFPPRFSGLQFPNYSSELNVNALELDDSALYLCASSLSPQSHSPLHFGNGTRLTVT.

The chain couples TRBV2 to TRBJ1-5, with D perhaps matching TRBD1 (6 bases). Trimming cost V 8 bases and J 11 bases, with 19 bases left between them. CDR1 SNHLY and CDR2 FYNNEI come from the germline V gene. The CDR3 covers 13 residues. CDR3 in DNA: TGTGCCAGCTGGGTGGGACACCCCGCGGCCCAGCATTTT. Translation: CASWVGHPAAQHF.

This sequence joins TRBV10-3 and TRBJ2-5, with TRBD2 identical over 7 bases. J lost 2 bases, V lost 6 bases, and 6 bases had no gene match. The V gene's germline CDR1 is ENHRY and CDR2 SYGVKD. This CDR3 is 14 amino acids long. CDR3 amino acids: CAIRGGEFQETQYF. CDR3 DNA sequence: TGTGCCATCAGGGGAGGGGAGTTTCAAGAGACCCAGTACTTC.

V gene TRBV14 combines with J gene TRBJ1-3; D not certain. V shed 1 base and J shed 0 bases, with 10 bases lying between them. The germline V gene has CDR1 SGHDN and CDR2 FVKESK. The CDR3 covers 16 residues. This CDR3 is CASSQASRVSGNTIYF. CDR3 bases: TGTGCCAGCAGCCAAGCCTCCCGAGTCTCTGGAAACACCATATATTTT.